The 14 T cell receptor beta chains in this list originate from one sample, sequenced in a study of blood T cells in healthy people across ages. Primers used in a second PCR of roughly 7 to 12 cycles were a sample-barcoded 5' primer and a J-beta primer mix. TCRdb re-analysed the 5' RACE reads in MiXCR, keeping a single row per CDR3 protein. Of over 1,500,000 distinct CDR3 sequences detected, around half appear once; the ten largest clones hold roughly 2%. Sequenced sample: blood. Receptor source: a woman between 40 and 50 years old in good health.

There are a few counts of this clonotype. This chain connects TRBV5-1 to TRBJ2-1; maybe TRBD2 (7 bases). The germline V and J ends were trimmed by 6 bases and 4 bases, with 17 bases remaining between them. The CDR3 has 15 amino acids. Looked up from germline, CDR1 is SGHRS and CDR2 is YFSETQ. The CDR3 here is CASTVGASGYNEQFF. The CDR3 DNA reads TGCGCCAGCACCGTGGGGGCTAGCGGATACAATGAGCAGTTCTTC.

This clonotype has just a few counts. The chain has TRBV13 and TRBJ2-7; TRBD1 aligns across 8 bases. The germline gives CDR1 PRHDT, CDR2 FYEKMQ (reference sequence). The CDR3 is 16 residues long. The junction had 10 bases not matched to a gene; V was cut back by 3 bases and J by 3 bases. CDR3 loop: CASSFPRGDRIYEQYF. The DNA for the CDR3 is TGTGCCAGCAGCTTCCCGCGTGGGGACAGGATCTACGAGCAGTACTTC.

CDR3 in amino acids: CASSLSNRVWGTGLTDTQYF. The CDR3 region has the DNA TGTGCCAGCAGTTTATCGAATCGAGTGTGGGGGACAGGTTTGACAGATACGCAGTATTTT. V gene TRBV27 combines with J gene TRBJ2-3; 8 nucleotides match TRBD1. Trimming at V came to 0 bases and at J to 3 bases, leaving 17 bases not matched to a gene. The CDR3 covers 20 residues. CDR1 and CDR2 (germline): MNHEY, SMNVEV (reference sequence).

The chain's CDR3 is CASSPKDGKETQYF. The DNA for the CDR3 is TGTGCCAGCAGCCCTAAAGACGGTAAAGAGACCCAGTACTTC. The V call is TRBV13, the J call TRBJ2-5, with D uncertain. V was shortened by 5 bases and J by 3 bases, with 13 bases between the two germline ends. Germline V lookup: CDR1 PRHDT, CDR2 FYEKMQ (reference sequence). The CDR3 extends over 14 amino acids. Full variable domain (remainder filled in from reference TRBV13 and TRBJ2-5): AAGVIQSPRHLIKEKRETATLKCYPIPRHDTVYWYQQGPGQDPQFLISFYEKMQSDKGSIPDRFSAQQFSDYHSELNMSSLELGDSALYFCASSPKDGKETQYFGPGTRLLVL.

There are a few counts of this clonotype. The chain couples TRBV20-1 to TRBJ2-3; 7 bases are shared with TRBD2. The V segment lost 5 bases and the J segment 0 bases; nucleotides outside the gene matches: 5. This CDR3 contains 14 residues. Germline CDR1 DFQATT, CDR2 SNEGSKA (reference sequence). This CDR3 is CSAGKRGSTDTQYF. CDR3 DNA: TGCAGTGCTGGAAAGCGGGGCAGCACAGATACGCAGTATTTT.

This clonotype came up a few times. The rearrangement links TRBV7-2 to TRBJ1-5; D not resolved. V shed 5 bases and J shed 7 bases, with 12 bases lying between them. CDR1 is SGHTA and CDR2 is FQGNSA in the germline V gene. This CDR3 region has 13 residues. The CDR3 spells CASSIRTEQPQHF. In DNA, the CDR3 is TGTGCCAGCAGCATCCGGACGGAACAGCCCCAGCATTTT. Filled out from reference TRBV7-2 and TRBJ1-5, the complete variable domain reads GAGVSQSPSNKVTEKGKDVELRCDPISGHTALYWYRQSLGQGLEFLIYFQGNSAPDKSGLPSDRFSAERTGGSVSTLTIQRTQQEDSAVYLCASSIRTEQPQHFGDGTRLSIL.

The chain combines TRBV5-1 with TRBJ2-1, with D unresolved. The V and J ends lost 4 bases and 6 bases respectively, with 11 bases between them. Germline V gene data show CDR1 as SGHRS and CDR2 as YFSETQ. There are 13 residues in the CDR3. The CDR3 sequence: CASSVSDLNEQFF. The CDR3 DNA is TGCGCCAGCAGCGTGAGCGACCTCAATGAGCAGTTCTTC.

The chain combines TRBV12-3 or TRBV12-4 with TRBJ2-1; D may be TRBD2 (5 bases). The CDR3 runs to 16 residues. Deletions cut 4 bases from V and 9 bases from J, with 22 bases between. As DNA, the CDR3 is TGTGCCAGCAGTTCCCCCTACGGCGGGCGAAGGGCTGAGCAGTTCTTC. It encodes CASSSPYGGRRAEQFF.

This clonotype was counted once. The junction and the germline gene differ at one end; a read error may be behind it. The CDR3 DNA follows: TGTGCCAGCAGCTTAGTAAATGAGCGGTTCTTC. It yields the protein CASSLVNERFF. The rearrangement uses TRBV7-2 and TRBJ2-1, with D unresolved. CDR1 is SGHTA, CDR2 FQGNSA, per germline. The length of the CDR3 is 11 residues.

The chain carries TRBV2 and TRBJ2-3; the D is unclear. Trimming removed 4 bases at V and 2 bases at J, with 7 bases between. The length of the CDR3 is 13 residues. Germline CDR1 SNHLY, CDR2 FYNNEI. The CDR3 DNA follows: TGTGCCAGCAGTGGGCCGGACACAGATACGCAGTATTTT. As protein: CASSGPDTDTQYF.

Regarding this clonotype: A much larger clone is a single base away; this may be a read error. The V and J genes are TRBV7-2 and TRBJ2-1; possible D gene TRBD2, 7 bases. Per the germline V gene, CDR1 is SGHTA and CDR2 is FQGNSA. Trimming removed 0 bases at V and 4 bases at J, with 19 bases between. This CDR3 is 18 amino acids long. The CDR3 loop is CASSLARVVGGRYNEQFF. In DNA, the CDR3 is TGTGCCAGCAGCTTAGCTCGAGTAGTGGGGGGGCGTTACAATGAGCAGTTCTTC.

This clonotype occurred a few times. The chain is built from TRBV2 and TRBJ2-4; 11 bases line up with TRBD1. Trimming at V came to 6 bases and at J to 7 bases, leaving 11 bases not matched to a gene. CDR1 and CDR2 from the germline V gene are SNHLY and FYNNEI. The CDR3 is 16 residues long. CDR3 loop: CASRLPGQGARNIQYF. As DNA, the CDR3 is TGTGCCAGCAGACTACCCGGACAGGGGGCCAGGAACATTCAGTACTTC.

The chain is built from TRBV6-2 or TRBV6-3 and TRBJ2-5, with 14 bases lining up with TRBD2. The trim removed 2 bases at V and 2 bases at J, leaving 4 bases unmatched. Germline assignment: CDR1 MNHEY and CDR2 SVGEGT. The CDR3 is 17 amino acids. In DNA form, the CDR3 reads TGTGCCAGCAGTTACCTCCGGACTAGCGGGGGGCAAGAGACCCAGTACTTC. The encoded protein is CASSYLRTSGGQETQYF.

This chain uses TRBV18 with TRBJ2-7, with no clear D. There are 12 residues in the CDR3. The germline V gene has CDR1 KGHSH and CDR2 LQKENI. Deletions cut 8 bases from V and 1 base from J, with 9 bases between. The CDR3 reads CASTVVSYEQYF. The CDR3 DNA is TGTGCCAGCACGGTAGTATCCTACGAGCAGTACTTC.